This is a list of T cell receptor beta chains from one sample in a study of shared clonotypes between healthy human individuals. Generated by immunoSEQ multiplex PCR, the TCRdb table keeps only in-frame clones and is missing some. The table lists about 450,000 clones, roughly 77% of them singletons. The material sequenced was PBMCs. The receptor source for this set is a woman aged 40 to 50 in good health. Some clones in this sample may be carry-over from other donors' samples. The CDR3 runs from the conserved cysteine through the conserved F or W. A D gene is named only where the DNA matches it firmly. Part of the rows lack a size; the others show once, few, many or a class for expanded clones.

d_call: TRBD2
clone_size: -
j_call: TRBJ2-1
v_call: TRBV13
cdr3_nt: TGTGCCAGCAGCTTGCTAGCGGCTGAGCAGTTCTTC
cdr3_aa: CASSLLAAEQFF

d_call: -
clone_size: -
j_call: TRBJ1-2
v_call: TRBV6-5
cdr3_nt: TGTGCCAGCAGTTTAAGACAGCCGACTTCGTATGGCTACACCTTC
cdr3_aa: CASSLRQPTSYGYTF

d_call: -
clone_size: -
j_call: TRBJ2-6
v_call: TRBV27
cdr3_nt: TGTGCCAGCAGTCACGGCCTCTCTGGGGCCAACGTCCTGACTTTC
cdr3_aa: CASSHGLSGANVLTF

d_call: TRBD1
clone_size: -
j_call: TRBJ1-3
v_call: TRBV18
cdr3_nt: TGTGCCAGCTCACATAATTGGGACAGCTCTGGAAACACCATATATTTT
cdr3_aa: CASSHNWDSSGNTIYF

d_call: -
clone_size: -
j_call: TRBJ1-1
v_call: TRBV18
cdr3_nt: TGTGCCAGCTCACCGCGGAACACTGAAGCTTTCTTT
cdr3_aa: CASSPRNTEAFF

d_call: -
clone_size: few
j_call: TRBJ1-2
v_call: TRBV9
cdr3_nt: TGTGCCAGCAGCGTAGGCCCCGCGAACTATGGCTACACCTTC
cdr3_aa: CASSVGPANYGYTF

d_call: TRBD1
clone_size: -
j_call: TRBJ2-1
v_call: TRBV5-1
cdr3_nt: TGCGCCAGCAGCTTTAGGGGGGACAGGGCCTACAATGAGCAGTTCTTC
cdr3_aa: CASSFRGDRAYNEQFF

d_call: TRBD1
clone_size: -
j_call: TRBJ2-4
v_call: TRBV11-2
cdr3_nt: TGTGCCAGCAGCTTAAGGACAGGGATGGCCAAAAACATTCAGTACTTC
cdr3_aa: CASSLRTGMAKNIQYF

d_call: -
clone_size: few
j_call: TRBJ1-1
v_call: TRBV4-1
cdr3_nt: TGCGCCAGCAGCCAGGGACTCCAAGCTTTCTTT
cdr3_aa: CASSQGLQAFF

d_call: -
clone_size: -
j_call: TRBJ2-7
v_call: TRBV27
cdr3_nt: TGTGCCAGCAGAAGCGACTATCCCATTATAGGCGAGCAGTACTTC
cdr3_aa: CASRSDYPIIGEQYF

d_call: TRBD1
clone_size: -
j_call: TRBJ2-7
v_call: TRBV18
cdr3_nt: TGTGCCAGCTCACCCCGGCAGGGGGCCTACGAGCAGTACTTC
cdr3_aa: CASSPRQGAYEQYF

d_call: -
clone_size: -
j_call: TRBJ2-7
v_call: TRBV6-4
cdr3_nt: TGTGCCAGCAGTGACTCGCCCTCGGGGGCCCCCTACGAGCAGTACTTC
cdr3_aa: CASSDSPSGAPYEQYF

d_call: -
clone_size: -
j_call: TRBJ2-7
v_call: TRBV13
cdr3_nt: TGTGCCAGCAGCTTAGGCCATCTACCGGGGGAGCAGTACTTC
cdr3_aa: CASSLGHLPGEQYF

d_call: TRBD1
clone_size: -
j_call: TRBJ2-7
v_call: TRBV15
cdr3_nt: TGTGCCACCAGCAGGCGCGGACAGGGGCTCAACGAGCAGTACTTC
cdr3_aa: CATSRRGQGLNEQYF

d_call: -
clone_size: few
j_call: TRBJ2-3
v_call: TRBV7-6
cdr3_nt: TGTGCCAGCAGCTTTAAGGTTGGAGGAGATACGCAGTATTTT
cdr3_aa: CASSFKVGGDTQYF

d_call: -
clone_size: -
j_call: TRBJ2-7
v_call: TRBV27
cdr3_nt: TGTGCCAGCCAACCCGACGCGGGGTCAAGCTCCTACGAGCAGTACTTC
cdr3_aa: CASQPDAGSSSYEQYF

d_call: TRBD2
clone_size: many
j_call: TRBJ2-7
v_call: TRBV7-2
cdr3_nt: TGTGCCAGCAGCTTAGACAGCGGGACGTACGAGCAGTACTTC
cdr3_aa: CASSLDSGTYEQYF

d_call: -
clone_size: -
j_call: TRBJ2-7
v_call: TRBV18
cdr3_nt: TGTGCCAGCTCACCACCCGGGGTACCCTACGAGCAGTACTTC
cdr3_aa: CASSPPGVPYEQYF

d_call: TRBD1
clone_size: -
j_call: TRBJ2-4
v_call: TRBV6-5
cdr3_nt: TGTGCCAGCAGTACACGGGACAGCCCCGGGATTCAGTACTTC
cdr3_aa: CASSTRDSPGIQYF

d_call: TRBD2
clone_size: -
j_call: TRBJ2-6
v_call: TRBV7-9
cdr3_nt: TGTGCCAGCAGCAGAATGGCGGGAGGATCTGGGGCCAACGTCCTGACTTTC
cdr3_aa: CASSRMAGGSGANVLTF

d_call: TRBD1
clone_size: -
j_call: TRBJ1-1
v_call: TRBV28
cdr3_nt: TGTGCCAGCAGTCCTACGTCAGGGGGGAACACTGAAGCTTTCTTT
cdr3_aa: CASSPTSGGNTEAFF

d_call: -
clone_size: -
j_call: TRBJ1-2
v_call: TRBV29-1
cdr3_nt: TGCAGCGTCTCCGGGGGAAATGGCTACACCTTC
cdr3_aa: CSVSGGNGYTF

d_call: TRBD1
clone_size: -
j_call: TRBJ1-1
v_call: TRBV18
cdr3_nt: TGTGCCAGCTCCGGGACAGACACTGAAGCTTTCTTT
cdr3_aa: CASSGTDTEAFF

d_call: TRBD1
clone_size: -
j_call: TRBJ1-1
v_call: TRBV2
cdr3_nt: TGTGCCAGCAGTTCCTACAGGGGGCCCGTTGCTGAAGCTTTCTTT
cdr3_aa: CASSSYRGPVAEAFF

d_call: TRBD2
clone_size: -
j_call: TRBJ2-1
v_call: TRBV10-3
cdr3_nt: TGTGCCATGGGCCGGTCGGGAGGCTACAATGAGCAGTTCTTC
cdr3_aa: CAMGRSGGYNEQFF

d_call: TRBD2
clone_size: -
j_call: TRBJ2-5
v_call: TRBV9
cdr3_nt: TGTGCCAGCAGCGCCCATCCCCTAGCGGGAGAAGAGACCCAGTACTTC
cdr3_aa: CASSAHPLAGEETQYF

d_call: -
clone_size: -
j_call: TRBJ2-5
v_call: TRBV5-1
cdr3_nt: TGCGCCAGCAGCTTGGCCGGGGAGCAAGAGACCCAGTACTTC
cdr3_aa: CASSLAGEQETQYF

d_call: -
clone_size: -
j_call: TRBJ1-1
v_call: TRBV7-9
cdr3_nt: TGTGCCAGCAGCTTAGCGGGGGACGTCGCTGAAGCTTTCTTT
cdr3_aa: CASSLAGDVAEAFF

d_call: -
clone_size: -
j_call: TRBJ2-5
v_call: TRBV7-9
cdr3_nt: TGTGCCAGCAGCTTAGTAGGGTACCAAGAGACCCAGTACTTC
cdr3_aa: CASSLVGYQETQYF

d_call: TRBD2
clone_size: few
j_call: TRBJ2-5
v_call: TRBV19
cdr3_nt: TGTGCCAGTAGTATAGGGCTAGCGGGATTGTCAGAGACCCAGTACTTC
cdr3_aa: CASSIGLAGLSETQYF

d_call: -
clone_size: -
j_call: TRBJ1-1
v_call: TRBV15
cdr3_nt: TGTGCCACCAGCAGTCTCAGGGGGAACACTGAAGCTTTCTTT
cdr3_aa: CATSSLRGNTEAFF

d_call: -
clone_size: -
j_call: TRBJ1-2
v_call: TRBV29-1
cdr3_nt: TGCAGCGGGTCCTCAAGCTATGGCTACACCTTC
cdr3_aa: CSGSSSYGYTF

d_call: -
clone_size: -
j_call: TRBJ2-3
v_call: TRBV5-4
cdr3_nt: TGTGCCAGCAGCCTCATCACTAGCACAGATACGCAGTATTTT
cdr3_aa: CASSLITSTDTQYF

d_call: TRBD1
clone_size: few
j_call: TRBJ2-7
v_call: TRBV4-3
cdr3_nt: TGCGCCAGCAGCCAGGCTTACAGGGGTCCCTCCTACGAGCAGTACTTC
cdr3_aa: CASSQAYRGPSYEQYF

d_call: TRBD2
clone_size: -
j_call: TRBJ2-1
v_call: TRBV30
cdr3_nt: TGTGCCTGGACAACTAGCGGGAGCTACAATGAGCAGTTCTTC
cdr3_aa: CAWTTSGSYNEQFF

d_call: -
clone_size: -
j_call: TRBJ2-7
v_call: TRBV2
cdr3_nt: TGTGCCAGCAGGGAGGGCCTATACGAGCAGTACTTC
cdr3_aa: CASREGLYEQYF

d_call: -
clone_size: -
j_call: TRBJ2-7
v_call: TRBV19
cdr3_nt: TGTGCCAGTAGTATAGGTTCCTACGAGCAGTACTTC
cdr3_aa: CASSIGSYEQYF

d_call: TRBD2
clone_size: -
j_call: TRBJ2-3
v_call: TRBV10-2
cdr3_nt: TGCGCCAGCAGGGGTATAGCGGGATGGGTAGATACGCAGTATTTT
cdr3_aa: CASRGIAGWVDTQYF

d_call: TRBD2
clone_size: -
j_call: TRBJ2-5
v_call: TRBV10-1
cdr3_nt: TGCGCCAGCAGTGGCGGGAGTGACATGGAGACCCAGTACTTC
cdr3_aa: CASSGGSDMETQYF

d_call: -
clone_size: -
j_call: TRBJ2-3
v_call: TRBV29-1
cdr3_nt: TGCAGCGTTGAAGGACAGGGAGGGGGTAGCACAGATACGCAGTATTTT
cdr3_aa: CSVEGQGGGSTDTQYF

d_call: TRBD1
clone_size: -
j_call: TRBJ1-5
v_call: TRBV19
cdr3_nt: TGTGCCAGTAGTATTTCTCCCGGGACAGGGGGTCAGCCCCAGCATTTT
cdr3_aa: CASSISPGTGGQPQHF

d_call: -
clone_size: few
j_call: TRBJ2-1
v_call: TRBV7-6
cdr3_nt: TGTGCCAGCACCGCCGGTTGGGCCAGGAGCTCCTACAATGAGCAGTTCTTC
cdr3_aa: CASTAGWARSSYNEQFF

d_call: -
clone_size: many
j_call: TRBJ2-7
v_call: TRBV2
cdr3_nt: TGTGCCAGCAGTGGCCAGCGGGCCTCCTACGAGCAGTACTTC
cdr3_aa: CASSGQRASYEQYF

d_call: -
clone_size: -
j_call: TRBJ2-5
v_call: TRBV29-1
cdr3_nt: TGCAGCGCCGTCTCACAGGGCGGCGAGACCCAGTACTTC
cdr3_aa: CSAVSQGGETQYF

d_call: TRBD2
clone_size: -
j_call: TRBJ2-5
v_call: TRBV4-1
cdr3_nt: TGCGCCAGCAGCCAAACTAGCGGGAGGGGTGGGGAGACCCAGTACTTC
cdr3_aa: CASSQTSGRGGETQYF

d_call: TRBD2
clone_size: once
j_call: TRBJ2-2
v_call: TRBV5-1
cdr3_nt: TGCGCCAGCAGCTCTTCCGGGACTACGAACACCGGGGAGCTGTTTTTT
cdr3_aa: CASSSSGTTNTGELFF